These 24 T cell receptor beta chains came from one sample sequenced in a study of shared clonotypes between healthy human individuals. The assay was immunoSEQ multiplex PCR, and TCRdb's table has in-frame clones only and misses some. The data contain some 380,000 clones, 95% to 97% of them singletons. The specimen was memory CD8+ T cells sorted from blood. Specified subset: CD45RO+ cells pooled with CCR7-negative TemRA cells. Receptors were obtained from a man aged 25 to 45 in good health.

Worth noting for this clone: This same CDR3 is encoded by further DNA sequences in the sample. The chain has TRBV5-1 and TRBJ2-3; 9 bases agree with TRBD2. The germline V gene encodes CDR1 SGHRS and CDR2 YFSETQ. This CDR3 region has 14 residues. V was clipped by 5 bases and J by 3 bases; unmatched bases: 4. The CDR3 nucleotides are TGCGCCAGCAGTTCAACTAGCGGGACAGATACGCAGTATTTT. Amino acid sequence: CASSSTSGTDTQYF.

The chain has TRBV28 and TRBJ2-1; 9 nucleotides match TRBD2. Germline CDR1 reads MDHEN; CDR2 reads SYDVKM. This CDR3 contains 15 residues. V lost 6 bases, J lost 4 bases, and 7 bases stayed unmatched. CDR3 DNA: TGTGCCAGCAGCCCCATAGCGGGAGTATACAATGAGCAGTTCTTC. It codes for CASSPIAGVYNEQFF.

This clone was recorded only once. V is TRBV5-1 and J is TRBJ2-1; D may be TRBD2 (6 bases). Trimming cost V 0 bases and J 0 bases, with 13 bases left between them. Per the germline V gene, CDR1 is SGHRS and CDR2 is YFSETQ. The CDR3 has 17 residues. CDR3 nucleotide sequence: TGCGCCAGCAGCTTGGAAAAACTAGCCGCCTCCTACAATGAGCAGTTCTTC. It codes for CASSLEKLAASYNEQFF.

The chain uses TRBV9 and TRBJ2-2, with 9 bases aligning to TRBD1. The CDR3 contains 15 residues. J lost 4 bases, V lost 5 bases, and 6 bases had no gene match. Germline assignment: CDR1 SGDLS and CDR2 YYNGEE. The CDR3 DNA is TGTGCCAGCAGGGGACAGGGAGGAAGCACCGGGGAGCTGTTTTTT. Translating it yields CASRGQGGSTGELFF.

The rearrangement joins TRBV5-1 to TRBJ2-5; 7 positions agree with TRBD1. Germline V gives CDR1 SGHRS, CDR2 YFSETQ. The V segment lost 6 bases and the J segment 4 bases; nucleotides outside the gene matches: 12. This CDR3 has 15 residues. CDR3 residues: CASKGRGQKGETQYF. The CDR3 coding sequence is TGCGCCAGCAAGGGTCGGGGACAGAAGGGAGAGACCCAGTACTTC.

The CDR3, as DNA: TGTGCCAGCAGTGACCAGGGGGCCGGGTACACTGAAGCTTTCTTT. Translating gives CASSDQGAGYTEAFF. This chain connects TRBV25-1 to TRBJ1-1, with TRBD1 matching over 8 bases. Germline V lookup: CDR1 MGHDK, CDR2 SYGVNS. The CDR3 sequence is 15 residues long. Trimming took 3 bases from V and 3 from J; bases not matched to a gene: 6.

The V gene is TRBV7-2, the J gene TRBJ1-2, with D possibly TRBD1 on 6 matching bases. V gave up 11 bases and J gave up 1 base, with 20 bases separating them. This CDR3 has 15 amino acids. CDR1 SGHTA and CDR2 FQGNSA come from the germline V gene. The CDR3 region is CASARGGQSNYGYTF. The CDR3 DNA follows: TGTGCCTCAGCAAGAGGGGGGCAGAGTAACTATGGCTACACCTTC.

The table lists this clone with a count of one. The V gene is TRBV5-4, the J gene TRBJ2-5, with 9 bases fitting TRBD2. There are 15 residues in the CDR3. Germline values: CDR1 SGHNT, CDR2 YYREEE (reference sequence). V was clipped by 2 bases and J by 5 bases; unmatched bases: 7. The DNA for the CDR3 is TGTGCCAGCAGCTTCTTGGCGGGAGGGCTGGAGACCCAGTACTTC. As protein: CASSFLAGGLETQYF. Full variable domain (outside the CDR3, taken from reference TRBV5-4 and TRBJ2-5): ETGVTQSPTHLIKTRGQQVTLRCSSQSGHNTVSWYQQALGQGPQFIFQYYREEENGRGNFPPRFSGLQFPNYSSELNVNALELDDSALYLCASSFLAGGLETQYFGPGTRLLVL.

This chain uses TRBV7-9 with TRBJ2-1, with a possible D match to TRBD2 (6 bases). The CDR3 length is 15 residues. The germline CDR1 and CDR2 sequences are SEHNR and FQNEAQ (reference sequence). Trimming removed 5 bases at V and 4 bases at J, with 15 bases between. DNA for the CDR3: TGTGCCAGCAGCACCGACCAGGGACTTTACAATGAGCAGTTCTTC. Translated: CASSTDQGLYNEQFF.

Written as DNA, the CDR3 is TGTGCCAGCAGTGAAGCTCGGACTAGCGCAAACACAGATACGCAGTATTTT. Amino acid sequence: CASSEARTSANTDTQYF. V and J are TRBV6-1 and TRBJ2-3, with 9 bases aligning to TRBD2. Germline V CDR1 and CDR2: MNHNS, SASEGT. The CDR3 covers 17 residues. V shed 0 bases, J shed 2 bases, and the junction held 6 bases outside the gene matches.

The chain uses TRBV4-2 and TRBJ2-1; TRBD2 matches 9 bases. The CDR3 extends over 18 amino acids. Germline-derived CDR1 and CDR2 are LGHNA and YNFKEQ. V shed 0 bases, J shed 5 bases, and the junction held 11 bases outside the gene matches. In DNA, the CDR3 is TGTGCCAGCAGCCAAGAACTCTCTCTCGCTAGCGGGAACAATGAGCAGTTCTTC. It yields the protein CASSQELSLASGNNEQFF.

The sample holds one count of this clone. This rearrangement joins TRBV5-1 to TRBJ1-1, with TRBD1 matching 7 bases. Losses at the gene ends were 4 bases for V and 4 bases for J; bases not matched to a gene: 10. The CDR3 extends over 15 amino acids. Per the germline V gene, CDR1 is SGHRS and CDR2 is YFSETQ. The CDR3 nucleotides read TGCGCCAGCAGCCGAGGGGACAGACGACTCACTGAAGCTTTCTTT. It is translated as CASSRGDRRLTEAFF.

To note about this clone: The sample carries other DNA sequences with the same CDR3. CDR3 sequence (DNA): TGTGCCAGCAGTAGGACAGGGAACTATGGCTACACCTTC. Amino acids: CASSRTGNYGYTF. The chain combines TRBV27 with TRBJ1-2; 8 nucleotides match TRBD1. There are 13 residues in the CDR3. J was trimmed by 2 bases and V by 5 bases; bases with no gene match: 1. Germline loops: CDR1 MNHEY, CDR2 SMNVEV (reference sequence).

The chain is built from TRBV9 and TRBJ2-1, with 10 bases aligning to TRBD2. CDR1 and CDR2 from the germline V gene are SGDLS and YYNGEE. This CDR3 is 15 amino acids long. V lost 0 bases and J lost 8; bases outside the gene matches: 5. The CDR3 sequence is CASSVAASGRHEQFF. The DNA for the CDR3 is TGTGCCAGCAGCGTAGCCGCTAGCGGGAGACATGAGCAGTTCTTC.

The genes are TRBV5-1 and TRBJ2-5; TRBD2 agrees at 10 bases. Germline V gene sequence: CDR1 SGHRS, CDR2 YFSETQ. This CDR3 is 15 amino acids long. V lost 4 bases, J lost 5 bases, and 8 bases stayed unmatched. Written as DNA, the CDR3 is TGCGCCAGCAGCCCCGGGCTAGCGGGAGAGGAGACCCAGTACTTC. Residues: CASSPGLAGEETQYF. Filled out from reference TRBV5-1 and TRBJ2-5, the complete variable domain reads KAGVTQTPRYLIKTRGQQVTLSCSPISGHRSVSWYQQTPGQGLQFLFEYFSETQRNKGNFPGRFSGRQFSNSRSEMNVSTLELGDSALYLCASSPGLAGEETQYFGPGTRLLVL.

This chain's CDR3 is CASSPLQGAHYNEQFF. The CDR3 nucleotides read TGTGCCAGCAGCCCACTGCAGGGGGCGCACTACAATGAGCAGTTCTTC. The chain employs TRBV7-3 and TRBJ2-1; 8 bases agree with TRBD1. The CDR3 is made up of 16 amino acids. Germline V gene lookup returns CDR1 SGHTA and CDR2 FQGTGA. The junction had 9 bases not matched to a gene; V was cut back by 5 bases and J by 3 bases.

In this sample, this clone turned up once. The rearrangement links TRBV2 to TRBJ2-3; 8 positions agree with TRBD2. Germline V CDR1 and CDR2: SNHLY, FYNNEI. Losses at the gene ends were 11 bases for V and 1 base for J; bases not matched to a gene: 8. The CDR3 loop spans 14 amino acids. The CDR3 DNA reads TGTGCCGACCAGTCCGGGGGGGGCACAGATACGCAGTATTTT. As protein: CADQSGGGTDTQYF.

Written as DNA, the CDR3 is TGCAGCGTTGGAAAGGGGCGGGAAGATACGCAGTATTTT. Its protein is CSVGKGREDTQYF. J is TRBJ2-3 and V is TRBV29-1; perhaps TRBD2 as D (6 bases). The germline CDR1 and CDR2 sequences are SQVTM and ANQGSEA. CDR3 size: 13 residues. Deletions cut 4 bases from V and 5 bases from J, with 13 bases between.

The chain combines TRBV10-3 with TRBJ2-1; 9 bases map to TRBD2. The germline CDR1 and CDR2 sequences are ENHRY and SYGVKD. V was pared by 0 bases and J by 5 bases, with 8 bases of the junction left unmatched. There are 17 residues in the CDR3. The CDR3 DNA is TGTGCCATCAGTGAGTCGATGGGGGGACTAGCCAACAATGAGCAGTTCTTC. Translating gives CAISESMGGLANNEQFF.

The DNA of the CDR3 is TGCGCCAGCAGCCAAGTGCAGGGCAAAAACATTCAGTACTTC. Amino acid sequence: CASSQVQGKNIQYF. This chain uses TRBV4-1 with TRBJ2-4; tentative D call: TRBD1 (5 bases). Trimming pared 1 base from V and 3 bases from J, leaving 7 bases between. The CDR3 totals 14 residues. Germline V gives CDR1 MGHRA, CDR2 YSYEKL.

The genes are TRBV7-8 and TRBJ1-4; 7 nucleotides agree with TRBD1. Germline V gene data show CDR1 as SGHVS and CDR2 as FQNEAQ. This CDR3 has 16 residues. With 5 bases clipped from V and 5 bases from J, the junction kept 11 bases outside the gene matches. The CDR3: CASSTSPGTVNEKLFF. The CDR3 bases are TGTGCCAGCAGCACCTCACCCGGGACAGTGAATGAAAAACTGTTTTTT.

Of note for this clone: The same CDR3 can be traced to other DNA sequences in this sample. For the CDR3, the DNA is TGTGCCAGCTCGAGCTCCTACGAGCAGTACTTC. Translating it yields CASSSSYEQYF. The chain is built from TRBV27 and TRBJ2-7; the D is unclear. The germline V gene encodes CDR1 MNHEY and CDR2 SMNVEV (reference sequence). This CDR3 contains 11 residues. V gave up 8 bases and J gave up 0 bases, with 5 bases separating them.

The gene calls are TRBV19 and TRBJ2-7; 9 bases are a match to TRBD1. Germline CDR1 LNHDA, CDR2 SQIVND (reference sequence). The CDR3 extends over 18 amino acids. The J segment lost 4 bases and the V segment lost 5 bases, leaving 18 bases of the junction unmatched. CDR3 residues: CASSSLARNRGRRYEQYF. CDR3 nucleotides: TGTGCCAGTAGTTCCCTAGCCCGAAACAGGGGGCGAAGATACGAGCAGTACTTC.

The chain has TRBV18 and TRBJ1-2, with D possibly matching TRBD1 (5 bases). The length of the CDR3 is 13 residues. CDR1 and CDR2 from the germline V gene are KGHSH and LQKENI. V lost 2 bases and J 3 bases, leaving 7 bases between the germline ends. The CDR3 is CASSPTTDYGYTF. The CDR3 nucleotides read TGTGCCAGCTCACCAACGACAGACTATGGCTACACCTTC.